The 2 T cell receptor beta chains below were found in one sample sequenced in a study of T-cell reconstitution after alpha-beta-depleted transplantation in children. Unique molecular identifiers were incorporated when the TCRbeta library was constructed. TCRdb used MiXCR to reprocess the PCR reads, holding one entry per CDR3 protein. The table lists about 640,000 distinct CDR3 sequences, roughly 15% of them singletons. The specimen comprised PBMCs from the stem cell graft donor, sampled from the stem cell graft. The receptors were gathered from a human donor who donated a stem cell graft to a child with acute myeloid leukemia.

This clonotype has ten or more counts. The V and J genes are TRBV20-1 and TRBJ1-5, with 8 bases fitting TRBD1. V lost 6 bases to trimming and J lost 3 bases; unmatched junction nucleotides: 7. CDR1 is DFQATT, CDR2 SNEGSKA, per germline (reference sequence). This CDR3 spans 14 amino acids. The CDR3 sequence: CSAALGQANQPQHF. In DNA form, the CDR3 reads TGCAGTGCAGCCCTGGGACAGGCCAATCAGCCCCAGCATTTT.

This clonotype was found many times. The chain couples TRBV29-1 to TRBJ1-2; D call uncertain. The CDR3 consists of 13 residues. Germline values: CDR1 SQVTM, CDR2 ANQGSEA. V was pared by 6 bases and J by 4 bases, with 15 bases between. The CDR3 loop is CSVNFKGLYGYTF. CDR3 bases: TGCAGCGTGAACTTTAAAGGCCTCTATGGCTACACCTTC.